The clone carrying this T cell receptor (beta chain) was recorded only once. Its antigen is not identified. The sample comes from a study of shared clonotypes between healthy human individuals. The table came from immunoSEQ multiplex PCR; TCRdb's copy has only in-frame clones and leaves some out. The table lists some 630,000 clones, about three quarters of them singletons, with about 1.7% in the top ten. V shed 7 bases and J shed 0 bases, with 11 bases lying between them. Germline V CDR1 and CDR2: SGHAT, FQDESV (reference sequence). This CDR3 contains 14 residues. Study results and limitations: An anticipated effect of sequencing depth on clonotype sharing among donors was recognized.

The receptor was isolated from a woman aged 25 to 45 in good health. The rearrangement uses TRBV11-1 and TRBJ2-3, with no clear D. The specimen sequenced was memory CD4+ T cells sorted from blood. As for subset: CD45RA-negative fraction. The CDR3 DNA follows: TGTGCCAGCACAACTATCTCGAGCACAGATACGCAGTATTTT. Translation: CASTTISSTDTQYF.